The 23 T cell receptor beta chains listed next were all sequenced from one sample in a study of control samples from healthy donors and cancer patients (dated by TCRdb to 2018 to 2021). Libraries were made using the immunoSEQ multiplex PCR assay. The table comes from immuneACCESS by way of TCRdb, which keeps in-frame sequences with V and J called. Part of the clones is missing from these tables; in studies checked, under half for an unresolved V gene and the rest for unknown reasons. The sample table shows roughly 130,000 clones, and roughly nine tenths are seen once. The ten biggest clones cover around 10% of the sample. Sequencing was done on a sample of blood. These receptors all stem from a young woman in good health.

This clone was found a few times. The gene calls are TRBV19 and TRBJ1-1, with D tentatively TRBD1 (6 bases). Trimming removed 6 bases at V and 3 bases at J, with 14 bases between. This CDR3 is 14 amino acids long. Germline V gene sequence: CDR1 LNHDA, CDR2 SQIVND (reference sequence). CDR3 sequence (DNA): TGTGCCAGTAGCCCACAGGGTTTTCACACTGAAGCTTTCTTT. Amino acids: CASSPQGFHTEAFF.

The J gene is TRBJ2-1, the V gene TRBV7-2; weak D call: TRBD1 (6 bases). V lost 0 bases to trimming and J lost 8 bases, with 11 bases between them. From germline, CDR1 is SGHTA and CDR2 FQGNSA. CDR3 length: 14 amino acids. The CDR3 here is CASSLARRGDEQFF. As DNA, the CDR3 is TGTGCCAGCAGCTTAGCGCGCAGGGGCGATGAGCAGTTCTTC.

This clone was seen only once. The chain carries TRBV11-3 and TRBJ2-7, with 11 bases that match TRBD2. The CDR3 consists of 15 residues. Germline V gene data show CDR1 as SGHNT and CDR2 as YENEEA. J was trimmed by 4 bases and V by 1 base; bases with no gene match: 3. The CDR3 DNA is TGTGCCAGCAGCTTAGGGGGACTAGCGGTATACGAGCAGTACTTC. It yields the protein CASSLGGLAVYEQYF.

This clone was recorded once. This chain joins TRBV6-5 and TRBJ2-2; a weak D match, TRBD1 (6 bases). The CDR3 is 16 residues long. The V gene's germline CDR1 is MNHEY and CDR2 SVGAGI. V was trimmed by 2 bases and J by 5 bases, leaving 15 bases between them. CDR3 in DNA: TGTGCCAGCAGTTACGGGAGCAGGGGAAGGACCGGGGAGCTGTTTTTT. Translated, it gives CASSYGSRGRTGELFF.

This rearrangement joins TRBV18 to TRBJ1-5, with D possibly matching TRBD1 (5 bases). Germline V lookup: CDR1 KGHSH, CDR2 LQKENI. V was pared by 6 bases and J by 5 bases, with 11 bases between. The CDR3 covers 13 residues. DNA for the CDR3: TGTGCCAGCTCCTTAGGGGATGATCAGCCCCAGCATTTT. Protein product: CASSLGDDQPQHF.

J is TRBJ2-7 and V is TRBV2; D is unclear. Germline-derived CDR1 and CDR2 are SNHLY and FYNNEI. The CDR3 is made up of 12 amino acids. V was pared by 5 bases and J by 2 bases, with 7 bases between. CDR3 in amino acids: CASSSQAYEQYF. Here the CDR3 DNA reads TGTGCCAGCAGTTCCCAAGCCTACGAGCAGTACTTC. The complete variable domain, with remaining parts taken from reference TRBV2 and TRBJ2-7, reads EPEVTQTPSHQVTQMGQEVILRCVPISNHLYFYWYRQILGQKVEFLVSFYNNEISEKSEIFDDQFSVERPDGSNFTLKIRSTKLEDSAMYFCASSSQAYEQYFGPGTRLTVT.

The rearrangement uses TRBV6-5 and TRBJ1-6; tentatively, D is TRBD1 (6 bases). Trimming removed 4 bases at V and 14 bases at J, with 21 bases between. CDR1 MNHEY and CDR2 SVGAGI come from the germline V gene. The CDR3 is 15 residues long. This CDR3 is CASSSSRVPGVALHF. The CDR3 region has the DNA TGTGCCAGCAGTTCCTCCAGAGTCCCAGGGGTGGCCCTCCACTTT.

Comments on this clone: The same CDR3 can be traced to other DNA sequences in this sample. CDR3 sequence: CASSLTGNTEAFF. CDR3 in DNA: TGTGCCAGCAGCTTGACAGGGAACACTGAAGCTTTCTTT. The gene calls are TRBV7-9 and TRBJ1-1; D perhaps matches TRBD1 (6 bases). V lost 3 bases to trimming and J lost 1 base, with 6 bases between them. Germline V lookup: CDR1 SEHNR, CDR2 FQNEAQ (reference sequence). CDR3 size: 13 residues.

A word on this clone: The same CDR3 can be traced to other DNA sequences in this sample. The rearrangement links TRBV7-2 to TRBJ1-5; no definite D call. The CDR3 is made up of 15 amino acids. Germline values: CDR1 SGHTA, CDR2 FQGNSA. The V gene lost 0 bases and the J gene lost 2 bases, with 8 bases spanning the gap. The CDR3 nucleotides read TGTGCCAGCAGCTTAGCGGGAGGAGGCAATCAGCCCCAGCATTTT. Its protein product is CASSLAGGGNQPQHF.

This sequence joins TRBV5-5 and TRBJ1-3, with a possible D match to TRBD1 (6 bases). Germline assignment: CDR1 SGHKS and CDR2 YYEKEE (reference sequence). Trimming took off 0 bases at V and 4 bases at J, with 8 bases between the two ends. The CDR3 runs to 14 residues. CDR3 sequence: CASSLGGGGNTIYF. CDR3 nucleotides: TGTGCCAGCAGCTTGGGCGGGGGCGGAAACACCATATATTTT.

The J gene is TRBJ1-2, the V gene TRBV30, with 7 bases matching TRBD1. Germline V gives CDR1 GTSNPN, CDR2 SVGIG (reference sequence). V lost 2 bases, J lost 4 bases, and 7 bases stayed unmatched. The CDR3 sequence is 14 residues long. The CDR3 DNA sequence: TGTGCCTGGAGTCCAACAGGGGAAGCCTATGGCTACACCTTC. It encodes CAWSPTGEAYGYTF.

This chain uses TRBV7-6 with TRBJ2-7, with TRBD2 matching over 8 bases. The V gene's germline CDR1 is SGHVS and CDR2 FNYEAQ. The ends lost 5 bases at V and 0 bases at J; junction bases unmatched: 6. The CDR3 runs 15 residues. The CDR3 DNA reads TGTGCCAGCAGCCCCCACGGGACTAGCTCCTACGAGCAGTACTTC. It is translated as CASSPHGTSSYEQYF.

The chain combines TRBV18 with TRBJ1-1; D gene ambiguous. Germline assignment: CDR1 KGHSH and CDR2 LQKENI. V lost 0 bases and J lost 4, with 12 bases in between. This CDR3 is built from 15 residues. CDR3 residues: CASSPPFRQVTEAFF. Written as DNA, the CDR3 is TGTGCCAGCTCACCACCGTTTAGGCAGGTCACTGAAGCTTTCTTT.

The rearrangement joins TRBV18 to TRBJ1-1; the D gene is possibly TRBD1 (6 bases). V lost 2 bases and J lost 6, with 13 bases in between. Germline CDR1 and CDR2: KGHSH and LQKENI. The CDR3 runs 14 residues. CDR3 amino acids: CASSPNTGAAEAFF. The CDR3 DNA follows: TGTGCCAGCTCACCAAATACGGGGGCGGCTGAAGCTTTCTTT.

The CDR3 sequence: CASSLWEGALLRYTGELFF. CDR3 nucleotides: TGTGCCAGCAGTTTGTGGGAGGGGGCCCTTCTGAGATACACCGGGGAGCTGTTTTTT. This chain connects TRBV27 to TRBJ2-2; D could derive from TRBD1 or TRBD2 (7 bases each). The V end was cut by 3 bases, the J end by 3 bases, with 23 bases between. Germline CDR1 MNHEY, CDR2 SMNVEV (reference sequence). CDR3 size: 19 residues.

The V call is TRBV2, the J call TRBJ2-7; TRBD2 agrees at 13 bases. Germline V CDR1 and CDR2: SNHLY, FYNNEI. The CDR3 is 13 residues long. Unmatched junction bases numbered 5, after V lost 8 bases and J lost 7 bases. The chain's CDR3 is CASYSTSGGEQYF. The CDR3, as DNA: TGTGCCAGCTACTCGACTAGCGGGGGGGAGCAGTACTTC.

The CDR3 nucleotides read TGTGCCAGCAGCTCGCAGCGGGTCCCCAATCAGCCCCAGCATTTT. Amino acids: CASSSQRVPNQPQHF. The V gene is TRBV5-6, the J gene TRBJ1-5; D ambiguous. Germline V gene sequence: CDR1 SGHDT, CDR2 YYEEEE. The CDR3 is made up of 15 amino acids. Trimming pared 3 bases from V and 3 bases from J, leaving 13 bases between.

The gene calls are TRBV12-3 or TRBV12-4 and TRBJ1-1; no firm D call. The CDR3 extends over 11 amino acids. V lost 2 bases to trimming and J lost 3 bases, with 1 base between them. The CDR3 sequence is CASSLYTEAFF. The CDR3, as DNA: TGTGCCAGCAGTTTATACACTGAAGCTTTCTTT.

This sequence joins TRBV4-2 and TRBJ1-6; 8 bases line up with TRBD1. Losses at the gene ends were 0 bases for V and 5 bases for J; bases not matched to a gene: 12. The CDR3 extends over 19 amino acids. Germline V gene sequence: CDR1 LGHNA, CDR2 YNFKEQ. The CDR3 here is CASSQEGQGVLVHNSPLHF. The CDR3 bases are TGTGCCAGCAGCCAAGAAGGACAGGGAGTGCTTGTCCATAATTCACCCCTCCACTTT.

This chain links TRBV20-1 with TRBJ2-7; the match to TRBD2 covers 7 bases. The junction had 11 bases not matched to a gene; V was cut back by 3 bases and J by 3 bases. The CDR3 length is 15 residues. The germline gives CDR1 DFQATT, CDR2 SNEGSKA (reference sequence). The DNA of the CDR3 is TGCAGTGCTAGTTGGCCGGGACTACAATTCTACGAGCAGTACTTC. The encoded protein is CSASWPGLQFYEQYF.

V usage is TRBV4-1 and J usage is TRBJ2-5; 9 bases are shared with TRBD1. Germline-derived CDR1 and CDR2 are MGHRA and YSYEKL. This CDR3 is built from 15 residues. The ends lost 4 bases at V and 2 bases at J; junction bases unmatched: 5. The CDR3 nucleotides are TGCGCCAGCAGCCCTTTGACAGGGGGACAAGAGACCCAGTACTTC. This codes for CASSPLTGGQETQYF.

CDR3 nucleotide sequence: TGTGCCAGCAGCCAAGATTGGAACACCGGGGAGCTGTTTTTT. It specifies CASSQDWNTGELFF. This chain connects TRBV14 to TRBJ2-2, with D unresolved. Germline values: CDR1 SGHDN, CDR2 FVKESK. Trimming left V 0 bases short and J 1 base short, with 3 bases between. The CDR3 sequence is 14 residues long. The full variable domain, completed using reference TRBV14 and TRBJ2-2, is EAGVTQFPSHSVIEKGQTVTLRCDPISGHDNLYWYRRVMGKEIKFLLHFVKESKQDESGMPNNRFLAERTGGTYSTLKVQPAELEDSGVYFCASSQDWNTGELFFGEGSRLTVL.

The rearrangement uses TRBV3-1 (or the pseudogene TRBV3-2) and TRBJ2-1; 10 nucleotides match TRBD2. The trim removed 0 bases at V and 9 bases at J, leaving 8 bases unmatched. Germline V gene data show CDR1 as LGHDT and CDR2 as YNNKEL (reference sequence). The CDR3 has 16 residues. CDR3 in DNA: TGTGCCAGCAGCCAAGATGACCTAGCGGGAGTTGGTGAGCAGTTCTTC. This codes for CASSQDDLAGVGEQFF.